The rows below give T cell receptor beta chains drawn from one sample of a study of early T cells in non-severe SARS-CoV-2 infection. TCRdb reanalysed the 5' RACE reads using MiXCR and keeps one entry per CDR3 protein. The sample carries 35,000 to 45,000 distinct CDR3 sequences, roughly 6.8% recorded once. Specimen: whole blood, collected at baseline. The source of these receptors is an adult who was a healthcare worker with PCR-confirmed SARS-CoV-2 infection or an uninfected control (not recorded which). Both conserved end residues are part of each CDR3. D genes are given only for firm matches. The size of a clone is reported for some rows only, either as once, few or many, or as a class for expanded clones.

cdr3_nt	cdr3_aa	j_call	v_call	d_call	clone_size
TGCAGCGTTGACCAGGGCCGGGACGGGGAGCTGTTTTTT	CSVDQGRDGELFF	TRBJ2-2	TRBV29-1	.	few
TGTGCCAGCAGTTACCTAGCGGGAGGGGAGCAGTACTTC	CASSYLAGGEQYF	TRBJ2-7	TRBV27	TRBD2	many
TGTGCCAGTAGGGGGGCCGGGGAGCTGTTTTTT	CASRGAGELFF	TRBJ2-2	TRBV19	.	few
TGCGCCAGCAGCCAAGATGGCAGGGGGTACACCATATATTTT	CASSQDGRGYTIYF	TRBJ1-3	TRBV4-3	TRBD1	many
TGTGCCAGCAGTCGCGCGAGTGGGGCCCAGCCCCAGCATTTT	CASSRASGAQPQHF	TRBJ1-5	TRBV28	.	.
TGTGCCAGCCGGGAGTATAATTCACCCCTCCACTTT	CASREYNSPLHF	TRBJ1-6	TRBV27	.	many
TGCGCCAGCCTCGCGGGACAATTTCACTTC	CASLAGQFHF	TRBJ2-7	TRBV10-2	.	many
TGTGCCAGCAGTGTTGGCCCTACCTACAATGAGCAGTTCTTC	CASSVGPTYNEQFF	TRBJ2-1	TRBV2	.	.
TGCGCCAGCAGCTTGGCCACCCGGGATGAAGCTTTCTTT	CASSLATRDEAFF	TRBJ1-1	TRBV5-1	.	.
TGCAGTGCTAGGACGGGACTTTACAGTTACGAGCAGTACTTC	CSARTGLYSYEQYF	TRBJ2-7	TRBV20-1	.	.
TGTGCCAGCAGCTTATTCCCCAGGGGAATGGATACGCAGTATTTT	CASSLFPRGMDTQYF	TRBJ2-3	TRBV7-2	.	many
TGTGCCAGCAGCACAACCTACGAGCAGTACTTC	CASSTTYEQYF	TRBJ2-7	TRBV7-9	.	.
TGTGCCAGCAGTTTGAGCTCCTACAATGAGCAGTTCTTC	CASSLSSYNEQFF	TRBJ2-1	TRBV6-5	.	many
TGTGCCAGCAGCCTCACGATCACTGAAGCTTTCTTT	CASSLTITEAFF	TRBJ1-1	TRBV12-3/TRBV12-4	.	.
TGTGCCAGCAGCCAACTGGGGAGCTATGGCTACACCTTC	CASSQLGSYGYTF	TRBJ1-2	TRBV3-1	.	many
TGTGCCAGCAGTTTAGGGCCAGATACGCAGTATTTT	CASSLGPDTQYF	TRBJ2-3	TRBV28	.	few
TGCAGTGCTTATCAGGGCAGCAATCAGCCCCAGCATTTT	CSAYQGSNQPQHF	TRBJ1-5	TRBV20-1	.	.